A single sample gave rise to the 15 T cell receptor beta chains below, sequenced in a study of T cell responses to AZD1222 COVID-19 vaccine. The data were produced by immunoSEQ multiplex PCR, yet TCRdb's version contains in-frame clones alone and is incomplete. The sample carries some 150,000 clones, about 89% recorded once. This material consisted of peripheral blood, taken on day 0 of AZD1222 vaccination. These receptor sequences come from an adult in good health.

This clone appeared once. The chain has TRBV3-1 (or the pseudogene TRBV3-2) and TRBJ1-3; D not resolved. V was cut by 5 bases and J by 7 bases, with 18 bases left in between. The CDR3 contains 15 residues. The germline V gene encodes CDR1 LGHDT and CDR2 YNNKEL (reference sequence). The CDR3 here is CASSMRHSSRNTIYF. The CDR3 coding sequence is TGTGCCAGCAGCATGAGACATAGCTCTAGGAACACCATATATTTT.

The chain uses TRBV6-1 and TRBJ2-7; D possibly matches TRBD1 or TRBD2 (5 bases each). Germline lookup yields CDR1 MNHNS and CDR2 SASEGT. Between the trimmed V and J ends, which lost 1 base and 6 bases, there was a span of 13 bases. The CDR3 loop spans 14 amino acids. CDR3 amino acids: CASSEGGWGTEQYF. Written as DNA, the CDR3 is TGTGCCAGCAGTGAAGGAGGGTGGGGGACCGAGCAGTACTTC.

The J gene is TRBJ1-2, the V gene TRBV9, with 11 bases lining up with TRBD1. This CDR3 has 17 amino acids. CDR1 SGDLS and CDR2 YYNGEE come from the germline V gene. Trimming removed 4 bases from V and 2 bases from J; junction bases left unmatched: 10. CDR3 nucleotides: TGTGCCAGCAGCACTTACATCGGGACAGGGGGGAACTATGGCTACACCTTC. This codes for CASSTYIGTGGNYGYTF.

The chain recombines TRBV4-2 with TRBJ2-1; 7 bases fit TRBD1. The CDR3 runs to 16 residues. Germline V lookup: CDR1 LGHNA, CDR2 YNFKEQ. The V gene end was trimmed by 3 bases and the J gene end by 1 base; junction bases not matched to a gene: 6. CDR3 coding DNA: TGTGCCAGCAGCCAGGCAACACAGGGGTCCTACAATGAGCAGTTCTTC. This encodes CASSQATQGSYNEQFF.

The rearrangement links TRBV10-3 to TRBJ1-2, with D possibly being TRBD1 (5 bases). This CDR3 region has 16 residues. Germline V gene sequence: CDR1 ENHRY, CDR2 SYGVKD. Trimming took off 8 bases at V and 8 bases at J, with 27 bases between the two ends. The CDR3 DNA sequence: TGTGCCATCGCTGCCGCGGGAATAGGCCAGGGAGACGGCTACACCTTC. Its protein is CAIAAAGIGQGDGYTF.

The gene calls are TRBV29-1 and TRBJ2-7; a possible D gene is TRBD2 (6 bases). The CDR3 has 13 residues. Between the trimmed V and J ends, which lost 6 bases and 1 base, there was a span of 13 bases. CDR1 is SQVTM and CDR2 is ANQGSEA in the germline V gene. This chain's CDR3 is CSVGGRGSYEQYF. The CDR3 coding sequence is TGCAGCGTCGGGGGTCGGGGATCCTACGAGCAGTACTTC.

This clone appeared a few times. J is TRBJ2-6 and V is TRBV10-3; 10 bases agree with TRBD2. V was clipped by 6 bases and J by 0 bases; unmatched bases: 8. The germline V gene has CDR1 ENHRY and CDR2 SYGVKD. The CDR3 contains 18 residues. The CDR3 nucleotides read TGTGCCATCAGATCTAGCGGGAGAGAAGGCTCTGGGGCCAACGTCCTGACTTTC. Translated, it gives CAIRSSGREGSGANVLTF.

The CDR3 bases are TGTGCCAGCAGCCGACAGGGCAATCAGCCCCAGCATTTT. Amino acid sequence: CASSRQGNQPQHF. This sequence joins TRBV7-8 and TRBJ1-5, with a tentative D call TRBD1 (6 bases). The germline V gene encodes CDR1 SGHVS and CDR2 FQNEAQ. With 5 bases removed from V and 2 bases from J, the gap between germline ends came to 7 bases. This CDR3 comprises 13 residues.

Remarks on this clone: At one boundary the junction diverges from the germline segment, which might be a read error. The chain is built from TRBV6-1 and TRBJ2-7; no clear D. The germline V gene has CDR1 MNHNS and CDR2 SASEGT. The CDR3 runs 13 residues. CDR3 protein: CASREGIIYEQYF. As DNA, the CDR3 is TGTGCCAGCCGTGAAGGGATCATCTACGAGCAGTACTTC.

This clone was detected only once. The chain employs TRBV28 and TRBJ2-3; 9 nucleotides line up with TRBD1. After removal of 7 bases from V and 2 bases from J, the junction contained 10 bases not matched to a gene. The CDR3 runs 16 residues. Per germline, CDR1 MDHEN and CDR2 SYDVKM. The CDR3 here is CASTPRGTGNTDTQYF. The CDR3 nucleotides are TGTGCCAGCACTCCGAGAGGGACAGGGAACACAGATACGCAGTATTTT.

This sequence joins TRBV28 and TRBJ2-5; TRBD1 or TRBD2 may be the D gene (6 bases each). Germline V gives CDR1 MDHEN, CDR2 SYDVKM. CDR3 length: 14 residues. Between the trimmed V and J ends, which lost 7 bases and 5 bases, there was a span of 17 bases. CDR3 DNA: TGTGCCAGCACCCTAGGAGGGGGGAGGGAGACCCAGTACTTC. Residues: CASTLGGGRETQYF.

The V call is TRBV6-1, the J call TRBJ1-4; the match to TRBD1 covers 7 bases. Trimming removed 5 bases from V and 10 bases from J; junction bases left unmatched: 1. The germline CDR1 and CDR2 sequences are MNHNS and SASEGT. CDR3 length: 11 amino acids. The CDR3 here is CASSTGVKLFF. The CDR3 DNA reads TGTGCCAGCAGTACAGGGGTAAAACTGTTTTTT.

This chain joins TRBV27 and TRBJ2-1; 10 bases fit TRBD1. The CDR3 length is 15 residues. Trimming removed 4 bases from V and 5 bases from J; junction bases left unmatched: 5. The germline CDR1 and CDR2 sequences are MNHEY and SMNVEV (reference sequence). The CDR3 DNA reads TGTGCCAGCAGTTCGGGGACAGGGGCCCACAATGAGCAGTTCTTC. It yields the protein CASSSGTGAHNEQFF.

This clone was counted a few times. The rearrangement uses TRBV6-5 and TRBJ1-2; 7 bases fit TRBD1. This CDR3 spans 14 amino acids. Germline CDR1 reads MNHEY; CDR2 reads SVGAGI. V gave up 5 bases and J gave up 4 bases; unmatched junction bases: 7. CDR3 nucleotide sequence: TGTGCCAGCAGTCCGACAGGGCGGGCCTATGGCTACACCTTC. Its translation is CASSPTGRAYGYTF.

The rearrangement links TRBV7-9 to TRBJ1-1; 7 nucleotides match TRBD1. In germline, CDR1 is SEHNR, CDR2 FQNEAQ (reference sequence). Trimming removed 2 bases from V and 1 base from J; junction bases left unmatched: 1. The CDR3 runs to 14 residues. The CDR3 loop is CASSLQGGNTEAFF. In nucleotides, the CDR3 is TGTGCCAGCAGCTTACAGGGGGGGAACACTGAAGCTTTCTTT.